This T cell receptor (beta chain) stems from a study of cytomegalovirus exposure and HLA in healthy donors. Whole-study context: A previous analysis identified approximately 120 million unique TCR beta sequences derived from roughly 190 million T cells. Study results and caveats: A list of about 180 TCR beta chains associated with cytomegalovirus was given. TCR beta chain V- and J-gene trimming was linked, in a later analysis, to a missense variant in DCLRE1C. TCR beta V segments were, for the most part, productive about 87% or about 30% of the time in an earlier analysis.

PCR primers comprised 60 Vbeta and 13 Jbeta primers. The table came from immunoSEQ multiplex PCR; TCRdb's copy has only in-frame clones and leaves some out. Counted here are over 100,000 clones, 70% to 85% occurring once; the ten biggest clones make up roughly 4.2%. A remark on this clone: Its antigen is as yet unknown.

Germline-derived CDR1 and CDR2 are SNHLY and FYNNEI. V trimming: 7 bases; J trimming: 5 bases; junction bases outside the gene matches: 4. CDR3 size: 14 residues. This rearrangement joins TRBV2 to TRBJ2-2; TRBD2 matches 10 bases. Source material: PBMCs. The receptor comes from a male donor in good health and CMV-seropositive. In nucleotides, the CDR3 is TGTGCCAGCAAGGTTAGCGGGAGGACCGGGGAGCTGTTTTTT. It translates to CASKVSGRTGELFF.